The 10 T cell receptor beta chains below all came from one sample that was sequenced in a study of beta chain features in type 1 diabetes. Findings and caveats of the study: There was a moderate but significant shortening of TCRB CDR3s in all four CD4+ subsets of Type 1 diabetes patients.

Reverse transcribing all isolated RNA meant expressed TCRB transcripts were sequenced. Clones were read by immunoSEQ multiplex PCR, and TCRdb kept only the in-frame ones, dropping some. This table has 630,000 or so clones, about an eighth appearing once. Antigens for these TCRs are unknown. The material sequenced was naive CD4+ T cells from blood. Source of these receptors: a man in his late teens or twenties with type 1 diabetes.

The chain recombines TRBV6-5 with TRBJ2-1; no reliable D call. Looked up from germline, CDR1 is MNHEY and CDR2 is SVGAGI. V shed 5 bases and J shed 8 bases, with 16 bases lying between them. The CDR3 runs to 14 residues. The CDR3 here is CASSEERRVDEQFF. The CDR3 DNA follows: TGTGCCAGCAGTGAAGAGAGGAGAGTGGATGAGCAGTTCTTC.

The V and J genes are TRBV5-6 and TRBJ2-5; the D is unclear. The V and J ends lost 1 base and 5 bases respectively, with 6 bases between them. The germline CDR1 and CDR2 sequences are SGHDT and YYEEEE. There are 12 residues in the CDR3. Written as DNA, the CDR3 is TGTGCCAGCAGCTTGAGGGTGGAGACCCAGTACTTC. Protein: CASSLRVETQYF. The full variable domain, completed using reference TRBV5-6 and TRBJ2-5, is DAGVTQSPTHLIKTRGQQVTLRCSPKSGHDTVSWYQQALGQGPQFIFQYYEEEERQRGNFPDRFSGHQFPNYSSELNVNALLLGDSALYLCASSLRVETQYFGPGTRLLVL.

This clone has more than one count but fewer than ten. The V gene is TRBV7-2, the J gene TRBJ2-5; D is unclear. The CDR3 runs to 13 residues. Trimming shortened V by 3 bases and J by 4 bases, and 9 bases separated the two germline ends. Germline CDR1 SGHTA, CDR2 FQGNSA. CDR3 sequence (DNA): TGTGCCAGCAGCTTCGTCGGATCAGAGACCCAGTACTTC. This translates into CASSFVGSETQYF.

This clone has only a few counts. The rearrangement joins TRBV29-1 to TRBJ2-5; no clear D gene. The ends were cut back, 4 bases at V and 5 bases at J, with 20 bases in the middle. The germline CDR1 and CDR2 sequences are SQVTM and ANQGSEA. This CDR3 is built from 15 residues. The CDR3 nucleotides are TGCAGCGTTGCCCGCCACGAAACGGCGGCGGAGACCCAGTACTTC. This sequence encodes CSVARHETAAETQYF.

This clone was seen only a few times. J is TRBJ1-3 and V is TRBV30; D unclear. Germline-derived CDR1 and CDR2 are GTSNPN and SVGIG (reference sequence). This CDR3 contains 15 residues. V was pared by 2 bases and J by 0 bases, with 11 bases between. CDR3 protein: CAWSPLRSSGNTIYF. DNA of the CDR3: TGTGCCTGGAGTCCACTCCGGAGCTCTGGAAACACCATATATTTT.

About this clone itself: Different DNA sequences within this sample yield the same CDR3. The chain recombines TRBV7-9 with TRBJ2-2; no clear D. Trimming pared 5 bases from V and 5 bases from J, leaving 9 bases between. The CDR3 extends over 13 amino acids. Germline CDR1 SEHNR, CDR2 FQNEAQ (reference sequence). CDR3 sequence: CASSLLGTGELFF. The CDR3 nucleotides are TGTGCCAGCAGCCTCCTGGGTACCGGGGAGCTGTTTTTT. The full variable domain, completed using reference TRBV7-9 and TRBJ2-2, is DTGVSQNPRHKITKRGQNVTFRCDPISEHNRLYWYRQTLGQGPEFLTYFQNEAQLEKSRLLSDRFSAERPKGSFSTLEIQRTEQGDSAMYLCASSLLGTGELFFGEGSRLTVL.

The V call is TRBV6-5, the J call TRBJ1-2; weak D call: TRBD1 (5 bases). Germline V gene lookup returns CDR1 MNHEY and CDR2 SVGAGI. The V end was cut by 8 bases, the J end by 5 bases, with 18 bases between. CDR3 length: 14 amino acids. The CDR3 sequence: CASGDRLFEYGYTF. CDR3 in DNA: TGTGCCAGCGGGGACCGGCTTTTTGAGTATGGCTACACCTTC.

CDR3 coding DNA: TGTGCCTGGAGTGGGGACAGCGGGGGTTCTACAGATACGCAGTATTTT. This encodes CAWSGDSGGSTDTQYF. This chain joins TRBV30 and TRBJ2-3; D is perhaps TRBD2 (8 bases). Germline values: CDR1 GTSNPN, CDR2 SVGIG (reference sequence). V dropped 1 base and J dropped 3 bases, with 17 bases sitting between them. The CDR3 spans 16 residues. The entire variable domain, with the rest obtained from reference TRBV30 and TRBJ2-3, is as follows: SQTIHQWPATLVQPVGSPLSLECTVEGTSNPNLYWYRQAAGRGLQLLFYSVGIGQISSEVPQNLSASRPQDRQFILSSKKLLLSDSGFYLCAWSGDSGGSTDTQYFGPGTRLTVL.

The sample holds a few counts of this clone. The chain joins TRBV6-1 to TRBJ1-2; D might be TRBD1 (6 bases). Germline CDR1 and CDR2: MNHNS and SASEGT. V dropped 5 bases and J dropped 2 bases, with 9 bases sitting between them. The CDR3 is 13 amino acids. The CDR3 reads CASSNQGNYGYTF. The CDR3 bases are TGTGCCAGCAGTAATCAGGGGAACTATGGCTACACCTTC.

This clone showed up just a few times. The V call is TRBV9, the J call TRBJ2-3; TRBD1 matches at 7 bases. Germline V gene sequence: CDR1 SGDLS, CDR2 YYNGEE. V gave up 3 bases and J gave up 7 bases; unmatched junction bases: 8. The CDR3 runs 14 residues. CDR3 loop: CASSGTGPGYTQYF. As DNA, the CDR3 is TGTGCCAGCAGCGGGACAGGCCCCGGTTATACGCAGTATTTT.